These 9 T cell receptor beta chains were all obtained from the same sample, sequenced in a study of early stage breast cancer tumors. Some clones are missing from TCRdb's copy, which holds only in-frame ones; the method was immunoSEQ multiplex PCR. The sample includes roughly 14,000 clones, 79% of them seen just once. The sequencing input was normal breast tissue next to the tumor. The receptors derive from a person aged 45 to 59 with breast cancer.

J is TRBJ1-1 and V is TRBV6-5; D is possibly TRBD1 (6 bases). CDR3 length: 15 amino acids. Between the trimmed V and J ends, which lost 2 bases and 4 bases, there was a span of 14 bases. The germline CDR1 and CDR2 sequences are MNHEY and SVGAGI. The CDR3 loop is CASSYQLGGLTEAFF. CDR3 nucleotide sequence: TGTGCCAGCAGTTACCAATTAGGGGGTCTCACTGAAGCTTTCTTT.

CDR3 coding DNA: TGTGCCAGCAGCCCAATAGCGGGAGGGGGAGAGACCCAGTACTTC. It yields the protein CASSPIAGGGETQYF. J is TRBJ2-5 and V is TRBV11-2, with 11 bases that match TRBD2. V shed 5 bases, J shed 4 bases, and the junction held 6 bases outside the gene matches. CDR1 and CDR2 (germline): SGHAT, FQNNGV. This CDR3 comprises 15 residues.

This chain links TRBV19 with TRBJ2-1; TRBD2 aligns across 12 bases. This CDR3 spans 15 amino acids. The germline gives CDR1 LNHDA, CDR2 SQIVND (reference sequence). J lost 9 bases, V lost 6 bases, and 9 bases had no gene match. CDR3: CASSLGASGGAEQFF. CDR3 nucleotides: TGTGCCAGTAGCCTAGGCGCTAGCGGGGGGGCTGAGCAGTTCTTC.

The V call is TRBV27, the J call TRBJ2-3; TRBD2 agrees at 8 bases. V gave up 5 bases and J gave up 5 bases; unmatched junction bases: 12. This CDR3 is built from 16 residues. CDR1 and CDR2 (germline): MNHEY, SMNVEV (reference sequence). This chain's CDR3 is CASSTHSGGRRDTQYF. Here the CDR3 DNA reads TGTGCCAGCAGTACCCACAGCGGGGGTCGAAGAGATACGCAGTATTTT.

This clone was seen more than once but under ten times. The CDR3: CASSLVGSEYGYTF. In DNA, the CDR3 is TGTGCCAGCAGTTTAGTCGGCAGTGAGTATGGCTACACCTTC. The chain recombines TRBV28 with TRBJ1-2; D not certain. CDR1 MDHEN and CDR2 SYDVKM come from the germline V gene. V was trimmed by 2 bases and J by 5 bases, leaving 12 bases between them. The CDR3 consists of 14 residues.

V is TRBV5-4 and J is TRBJ2-7, with TRBD2 matching over 9 bases. The CDR3 totals 14 residues. The ends lost 5 bases at V and 6 bases at J; junction bases unmatched: 9. Germline CDR1 is SGHNT and CDR2 is YYREEE (reference sequence). DNA for the CDR3: TGTGCCAGCAGTATAGCGGGAGTGTCTCTCGAGCAGTACTTC. Translation gives CASSIAGVSLEQYF.

V usage is TRBV19 and J usage is TRBJ2-7; D uncertain. Germline CDR1 is LNHDA and CDR2 is SQIVND (reference sequence). The V end lost 4 bases, the J end lost 2 bases, and 9 bases lay between the germline ends. The length of the CDR3 is 13 residues. CDR3 loop: CASSTYSAYEQYF. The CDR3 nucleotides read TGTGCCAGTAGTACCTACAGTGCCTACGAGCAGTACTTC. Complete variable domain (other parts from reference TRBV19 and TRBJ2-7): DGGITQSPKYLFRKEGQNVTLSCEQNLNHDAMYWYRQDPGQGLRLIYYSQIVNDFQKGDIAEGYSVSREKKESFPLTVTSAQKNPTAFYLCASSTYSAYEQYFGPGTRLTVT.

The V and J genes are TRBV18 and TRBJ2-1; D is ambiguous. V was shortened by 3 bases and J by 5 bases, with 2 bases between the two germline ends. From germline, CDR1 is KGHSH and CDR2 LQKENI. This CDR3 spans 11 amino acids. The CDR3 region has the DNA TGTGCCAGCTCACCGGACAATGAGCAGTTCTTC. Protein product: CASSPDNEQFF.

This chain connects TRBV4-1 to TRBJ1-1; D unresolved. This CDR3 contains 15 residues. Trimming cost V 0 bases and J 1 base, with 9 bases left between them. CDR1 and CDR2 (germline): MGHRA, YSYEKL. CDR3 DNA: TGCGCCAGCAGCCAAGAGATGAAGACGAACACTGAAGCTTTCTTT. Its translation: CASSQEMKTNTEAFF.